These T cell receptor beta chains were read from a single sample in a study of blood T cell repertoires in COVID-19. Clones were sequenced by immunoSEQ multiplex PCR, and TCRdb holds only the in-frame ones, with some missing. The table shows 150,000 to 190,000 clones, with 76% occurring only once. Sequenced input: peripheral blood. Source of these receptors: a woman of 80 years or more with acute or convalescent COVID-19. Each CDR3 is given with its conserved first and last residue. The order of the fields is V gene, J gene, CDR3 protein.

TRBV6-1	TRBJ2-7	CASREGLASGQTYEQYF
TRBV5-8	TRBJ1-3	CASSLSGLSGNTIYF
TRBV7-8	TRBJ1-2	CASSLVYGAHGYTF
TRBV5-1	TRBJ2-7	CASRSGTGDEQYF
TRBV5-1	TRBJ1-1	CASSLPRGTEAFF
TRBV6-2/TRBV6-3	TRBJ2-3	CASSYSKTATDTQYF
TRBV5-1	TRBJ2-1	CASRRLAGELGEQFF
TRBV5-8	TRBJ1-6	CASSFGDRDSSPLHF
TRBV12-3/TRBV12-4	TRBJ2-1	CASSSQGAYEQFF
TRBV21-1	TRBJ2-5	CASSTQGELTETQYF
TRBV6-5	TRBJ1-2	CASSYRPGGQHGYTF
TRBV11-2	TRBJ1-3	CASSLSSAGERSGNTIYF
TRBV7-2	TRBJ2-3	CASSLARGGGEKDTQYF
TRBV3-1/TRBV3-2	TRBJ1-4	CASSQEWNGGRVATNEKLFF
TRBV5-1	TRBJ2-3	CASSPVTGGTDTQYF
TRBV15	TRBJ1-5	CATSRARDNQPQHF
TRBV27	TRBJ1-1	CASSQQWMNTEAFF
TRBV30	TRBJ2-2	CASSGTNTGELFF
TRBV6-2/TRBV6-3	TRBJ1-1	CASSYGSGQGITEAFF
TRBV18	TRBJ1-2	CASARGDYGYTF
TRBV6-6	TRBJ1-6	CASSMGQPNSPLHF
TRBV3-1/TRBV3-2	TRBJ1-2	CASSDDQGYGYTF
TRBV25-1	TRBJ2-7	CASSSGRIYEQYF
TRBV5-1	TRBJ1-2	CASGQGVGYGYTF
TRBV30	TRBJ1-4	CAWSVSLQEPATNEKLFF
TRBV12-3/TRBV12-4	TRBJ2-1	CASSPTVYLKQFF
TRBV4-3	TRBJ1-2	CASSQGYGQNYGYTF
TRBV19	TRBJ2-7	CASSTGHGAYEQYF
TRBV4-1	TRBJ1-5	CASSQEEGFRNQPQHF
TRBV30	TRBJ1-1	CAWSVIGGDTEAFF
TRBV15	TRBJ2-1	CATSRDFSGGGNEQFF
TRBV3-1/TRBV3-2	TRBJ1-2	CASSQDQAGPYGYTF
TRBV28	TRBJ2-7	CASRGRHYEQYF
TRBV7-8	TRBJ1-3	CASSFELGNTIYF
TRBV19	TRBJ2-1	CASSTGRAGGDNEQFF
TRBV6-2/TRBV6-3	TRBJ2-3	CASSLSGTGGLSTDTQYF
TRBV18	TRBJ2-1	CASRPSGDRENEQFF
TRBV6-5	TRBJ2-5	CASSLRLGDGETQYF
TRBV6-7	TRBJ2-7	CARRSTYEQYF
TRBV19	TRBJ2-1	CASSMGGYNEQFF
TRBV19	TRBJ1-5	CASSSVWGGNQPQHF
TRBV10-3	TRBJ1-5	CAISESTGAGSNQPQHF
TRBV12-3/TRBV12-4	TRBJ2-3	CASSPQRGDTQYF
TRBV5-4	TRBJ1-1	CASSFEALNTEAFF
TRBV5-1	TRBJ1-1	CASSRLQGNTEAFF
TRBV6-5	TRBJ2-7	CASSTGGPPYEQYF
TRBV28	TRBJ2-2	CASSSQHSRDRGTGELFF
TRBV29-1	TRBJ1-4	CSVGGEKLFF
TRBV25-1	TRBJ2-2	CASTEAGRDTGELFF
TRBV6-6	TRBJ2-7	CASRLPGQVSYEQYF
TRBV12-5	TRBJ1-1	CASGPPGGAEAFF
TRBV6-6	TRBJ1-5	CASTPGTGVGNQPQHF
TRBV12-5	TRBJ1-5	CASGLGTASNQPQHF
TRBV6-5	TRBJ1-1	CASSRDREGDTEAFF
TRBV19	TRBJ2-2	CASKGQHTGELFF
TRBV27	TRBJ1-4	CASSPRQGRELFF
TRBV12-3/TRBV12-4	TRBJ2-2	CASSFGPGELFF
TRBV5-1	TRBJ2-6	CASSRTGSSGANVLTF
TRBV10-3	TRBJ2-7	CAISEGQETYEQYF
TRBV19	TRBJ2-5	CASSIDMETQYF